This T cell receptor beta chain was obtained from a study of regulatory T cells in long-lasting Graves disease. At the level of the study: Those Graves' patients who were newly diagnosed had been on antithyroid drugs under 3 months.

Findings and limits, study-wide: Those with persistent disease had in common more public clonotypes (roughly 3,000) than new patients (approximately 970).

This clonotype turned up a few times. What it recognizes is unknown. The CDR3 spans 12 residues. Trimming stripped 4 bases from V and 3 bases from J, with 5 bases between. Germline CDR1 and CDR2: PRHDT and FYEKMQ (reference sequence). Arm-PCR of CDR3 regions and iRepertoire HTBI primers were the basis on which TCR beta libraries were built. TCRdb processed the multiplex PCR reads anew with MiXCR; each CDR3 protein has one entry. The sample includes 350,000 to 450,000 distinct CDR3 sequences, over 14% of them seen just once. Stated time point: newly diagnosed GD, antithyroid drugs for less than 3 months. The TCR library was prepared using RNA isolated from PBMCs. The sample also formed part of further work on T cells in Graves' hyperthyroidism and ophthalmopathy. That work states: First-round RT-PCR of the TCR CDR3 relied on the HTBI primer set. Median prediction lead before ophthalmopathy onset was 5.5 to 7 months with the model.

This clonotype originated in a woman between 40 and 55 years old with Graves disease. The material was peripheral blood mononuclear cells (PBMCs), obtained at new diagnosis, from a patient treated with antithyroid drugs. The chain is built from TRBV13 and TRBJ2-3; D not resolved. CDR3: CASSYETDTQYF. Written as DNA, the CDR3 is TGTGCCAGCAGCTACGAGACAGATACGCAGTATTTT.